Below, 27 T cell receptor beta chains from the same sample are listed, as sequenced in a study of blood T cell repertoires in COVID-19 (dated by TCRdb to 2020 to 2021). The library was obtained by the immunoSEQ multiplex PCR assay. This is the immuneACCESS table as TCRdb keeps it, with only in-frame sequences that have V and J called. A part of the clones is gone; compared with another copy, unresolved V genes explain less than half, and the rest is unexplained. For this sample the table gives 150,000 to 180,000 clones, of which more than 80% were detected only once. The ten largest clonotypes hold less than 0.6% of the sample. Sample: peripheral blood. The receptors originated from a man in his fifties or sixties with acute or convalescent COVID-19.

The CDR3 protein is CASSLEAGGYEQYF. The CDR3 DNA reads TGTGCCAGCTCCCTTGAGGCAGGGGGCTACGAGCAGTACTTC. V usage is TRBV18 and J usage is TRBJ2-7; 7 bases map to TRBD1. Trimming cost V 6 bases and J 3 bases; bases outside gene matches: 8. This CDR3 is 14 amino acids long. The germline CDR1 and CDR2 sequences are KGHSH and LQKENI.

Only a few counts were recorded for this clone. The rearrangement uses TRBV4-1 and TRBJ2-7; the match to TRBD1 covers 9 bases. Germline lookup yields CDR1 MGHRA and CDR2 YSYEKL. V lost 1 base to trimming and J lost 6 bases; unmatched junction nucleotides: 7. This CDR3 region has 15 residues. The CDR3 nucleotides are TGCGCCAGCAGCCAAGGAGGGACAGGGAGATTCGAGCAGTACTTC. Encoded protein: CASSQGGTGRFEQYF.

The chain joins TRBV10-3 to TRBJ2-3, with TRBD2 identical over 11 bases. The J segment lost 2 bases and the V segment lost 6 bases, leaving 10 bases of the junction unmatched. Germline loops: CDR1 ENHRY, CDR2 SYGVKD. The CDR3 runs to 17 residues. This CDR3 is CAIRLAGGRKDTDTQYF. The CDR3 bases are TGTGCCATCAGGCTAGCGGGGGGACGGAAAGACACAGATACGCAGTATTTT.

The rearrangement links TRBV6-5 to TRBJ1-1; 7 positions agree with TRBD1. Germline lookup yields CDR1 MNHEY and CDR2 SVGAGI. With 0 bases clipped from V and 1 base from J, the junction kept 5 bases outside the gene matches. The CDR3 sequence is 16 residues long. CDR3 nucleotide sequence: TGTGCCAGCAGTTACTCGACAGGGAGTTGGAACACTGAAGCTTTCTTT. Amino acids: CASSYSTGSWNTEAFF.

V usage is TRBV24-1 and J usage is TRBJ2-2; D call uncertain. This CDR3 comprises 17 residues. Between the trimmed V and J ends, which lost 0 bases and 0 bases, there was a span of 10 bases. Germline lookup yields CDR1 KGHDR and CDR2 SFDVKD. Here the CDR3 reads CATSDLSPESNTGELFF. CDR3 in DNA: TGTGCCACCAGTGATTTGAGTCCAGAATCGAACACCGGGGAGCTGTTTTTT.

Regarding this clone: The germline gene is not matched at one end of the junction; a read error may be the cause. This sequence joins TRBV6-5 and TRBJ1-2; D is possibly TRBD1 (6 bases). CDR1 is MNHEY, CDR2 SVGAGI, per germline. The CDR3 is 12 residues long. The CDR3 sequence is CASSSPGQQGSF. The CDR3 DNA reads TGTGCCAGCAGTTCGCCGGGACAACAGGGAAGTTTC.

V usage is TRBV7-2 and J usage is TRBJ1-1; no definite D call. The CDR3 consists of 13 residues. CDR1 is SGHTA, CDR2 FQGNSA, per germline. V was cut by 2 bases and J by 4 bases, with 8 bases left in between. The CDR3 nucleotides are TGTGCCAGCAGCTTATCCGAGGGCACTGAAGCTTTCTTT. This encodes CASSLSEGTEAFF.

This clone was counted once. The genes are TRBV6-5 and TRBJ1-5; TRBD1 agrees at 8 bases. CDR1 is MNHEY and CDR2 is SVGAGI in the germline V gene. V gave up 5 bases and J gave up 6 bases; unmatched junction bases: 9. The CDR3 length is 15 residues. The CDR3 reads CASSLGQALRQPQHF. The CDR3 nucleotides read TGTGCCAGCAGTCTGGGACAGGCCCTCCGTCAGCCCCAGCATTTT.

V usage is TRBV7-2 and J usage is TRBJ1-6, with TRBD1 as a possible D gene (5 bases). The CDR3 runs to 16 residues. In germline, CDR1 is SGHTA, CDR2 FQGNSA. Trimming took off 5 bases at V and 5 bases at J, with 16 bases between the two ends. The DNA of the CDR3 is TGTGCCAGCAGCCAGCAGGGAATTAGTAATAATTCACCCCTCCACTTT. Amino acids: CASSQQGISNNSPLHF.

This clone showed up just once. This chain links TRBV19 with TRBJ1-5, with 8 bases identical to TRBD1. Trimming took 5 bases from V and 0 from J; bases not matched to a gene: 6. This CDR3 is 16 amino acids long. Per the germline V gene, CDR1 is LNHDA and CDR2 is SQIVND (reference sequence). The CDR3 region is CASSLLDRVSNQPQHF. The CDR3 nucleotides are TGTGCCAGTAGTCTCTTGGACAGGGTTAGCAATCAGCCCCAGCATTTT.

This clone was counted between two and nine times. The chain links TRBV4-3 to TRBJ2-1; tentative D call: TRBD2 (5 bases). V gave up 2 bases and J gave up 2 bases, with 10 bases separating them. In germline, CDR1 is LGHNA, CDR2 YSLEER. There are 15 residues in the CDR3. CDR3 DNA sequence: TGCGCCAGCAGCCAAACCGGGGAACCCTACAATGAGCAGTTCTTC. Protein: CASSQTGEPYNEQFF.

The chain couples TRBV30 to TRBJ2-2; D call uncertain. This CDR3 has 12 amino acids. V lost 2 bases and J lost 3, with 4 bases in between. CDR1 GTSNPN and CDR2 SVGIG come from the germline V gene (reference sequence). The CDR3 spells CAWSSYTGELFF. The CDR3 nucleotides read TGTGCCTGGAGTTCCTACACCGGGGAGCTGTTTTTT. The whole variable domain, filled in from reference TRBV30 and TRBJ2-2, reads SQTIHQWPATLVQPVGSPLSLECTVEGTSNPNLYWYRQAAGRGLQLLFYSVGIGQISSEVPQNLSASRPQDRQFILSSKKLLLSDSGFYLCAWSSYTGELFFGEGSRLTVL.

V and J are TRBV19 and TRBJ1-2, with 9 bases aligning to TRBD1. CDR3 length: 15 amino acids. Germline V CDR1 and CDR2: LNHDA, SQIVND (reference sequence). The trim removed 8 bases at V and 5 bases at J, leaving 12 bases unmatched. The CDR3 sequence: CASFQQGAGGYGYTF. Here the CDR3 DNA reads TGTGCCAGTTTCCAACAGGGGGCAGGAGGATATGGCTACACCTTC.

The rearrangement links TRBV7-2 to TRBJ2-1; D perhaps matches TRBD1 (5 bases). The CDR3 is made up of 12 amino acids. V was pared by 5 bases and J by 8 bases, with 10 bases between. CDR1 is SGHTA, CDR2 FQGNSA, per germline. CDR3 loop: CASSPRADEQFF. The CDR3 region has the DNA TGTGCCAGCAGCCCCAGGGCCGATGAGCAGTTCTTC. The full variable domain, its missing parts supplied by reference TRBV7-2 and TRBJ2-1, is GAGVSQSPSNKVTEKGKDVELRCDPISGHTALYWYRQSLGQGLEFLIYFQGNSAPDKSGLPSDRFSAERTGGSVSTLTIQRTQQEDSAVYLCASSPRADEQFFGPGTRLTVL.

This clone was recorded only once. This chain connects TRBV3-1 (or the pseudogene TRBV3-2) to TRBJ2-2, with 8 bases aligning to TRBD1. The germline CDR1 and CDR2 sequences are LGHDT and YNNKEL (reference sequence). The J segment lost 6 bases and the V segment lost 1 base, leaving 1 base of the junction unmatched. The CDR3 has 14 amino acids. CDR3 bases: TGTGCCAGCAGCCAAGTACAGGGGGCCGGGGAGCTGTTTTTT. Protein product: CASSQVQGAGELFF.

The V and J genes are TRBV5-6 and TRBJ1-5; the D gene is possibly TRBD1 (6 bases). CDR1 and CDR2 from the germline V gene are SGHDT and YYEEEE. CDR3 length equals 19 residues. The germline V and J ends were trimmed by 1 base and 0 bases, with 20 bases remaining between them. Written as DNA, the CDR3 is TGTGCCAGCAGCTTGTGGTTGAGGGACATAAACCTTAGCAATCAGCCCCAGCATTTT. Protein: CASSLWLRDINLSNQPQHF. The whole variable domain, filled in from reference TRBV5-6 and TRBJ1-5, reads DAGVTQSPTHLIKTRGQQVTLRCSPKSGHDTVSWYQQALGQGPQFIFQYYEEEERQRGNFPDRFSGHQFPNYSSELNVNALLLGDSALYLCASSLWLRDINLSNQPQHFGDGTRLSIL.

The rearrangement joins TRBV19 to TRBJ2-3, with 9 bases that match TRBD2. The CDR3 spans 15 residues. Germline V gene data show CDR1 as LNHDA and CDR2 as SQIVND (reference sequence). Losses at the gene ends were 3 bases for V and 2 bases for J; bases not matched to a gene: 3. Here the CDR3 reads CASSIGGGATDTQYF. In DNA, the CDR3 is TGTGCCAGTAGTATCGGCGGGGGGGCCACAGATACGCAGTATTTT.

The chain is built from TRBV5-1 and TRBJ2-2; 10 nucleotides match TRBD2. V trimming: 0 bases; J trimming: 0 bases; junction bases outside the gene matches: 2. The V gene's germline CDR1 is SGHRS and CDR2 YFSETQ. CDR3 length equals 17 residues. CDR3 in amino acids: CASSLASGSTNTGELFF. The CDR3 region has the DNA TGCGCCAGCAGCTTGGCTAGCGGGAGTACGAACACCGGGGAGCTGTTTTTT.

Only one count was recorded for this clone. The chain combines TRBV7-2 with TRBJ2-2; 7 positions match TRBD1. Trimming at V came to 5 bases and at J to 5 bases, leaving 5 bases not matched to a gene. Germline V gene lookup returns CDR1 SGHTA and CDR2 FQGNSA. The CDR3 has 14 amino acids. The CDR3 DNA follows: TGTGCCAGCAGCCACGGGACAGCGACCGGGGAGCTGTTTTTT. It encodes CASSHGTATGELFF.

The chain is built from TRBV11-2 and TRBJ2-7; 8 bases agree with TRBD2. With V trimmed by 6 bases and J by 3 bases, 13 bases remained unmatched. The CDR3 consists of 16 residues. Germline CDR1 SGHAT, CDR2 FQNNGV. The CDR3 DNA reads TGTGCCAGCAGTTCGGGGGGGCAGGGACTAAGCTACGAGCAGTACTTC. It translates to CASSSGGQGLSYEQYF.

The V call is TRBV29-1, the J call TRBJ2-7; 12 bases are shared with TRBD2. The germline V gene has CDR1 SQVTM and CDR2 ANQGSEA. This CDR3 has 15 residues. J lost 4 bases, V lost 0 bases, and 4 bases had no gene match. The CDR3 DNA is TGCAGCGTTGAAGACCGGACTAGCGGGATGTACGAGCAGTACTTC. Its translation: CSVEDRTSGMYEQYF.

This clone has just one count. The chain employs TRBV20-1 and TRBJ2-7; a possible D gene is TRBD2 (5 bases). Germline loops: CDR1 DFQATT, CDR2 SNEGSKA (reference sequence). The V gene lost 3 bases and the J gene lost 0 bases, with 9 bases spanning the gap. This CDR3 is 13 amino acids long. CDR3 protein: CSASGGDSYEQYF. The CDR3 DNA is TGCAGTGCTAGTGGAGGAGACTCCTACGAGCAGTACTTC.

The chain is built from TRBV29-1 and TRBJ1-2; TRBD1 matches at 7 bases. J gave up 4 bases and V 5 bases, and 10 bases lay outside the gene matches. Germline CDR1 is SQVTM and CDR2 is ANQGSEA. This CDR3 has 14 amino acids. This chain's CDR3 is CSVSKDRAAYGYTF. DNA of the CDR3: TGCAGCGTTTCCAAAGACAGGGCGGCCTATGGCTACACCTTC. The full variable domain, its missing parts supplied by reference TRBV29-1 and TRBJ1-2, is SAVISQKPSRDICQRGTSLTIQCQVDSQVTMMFWYRQQPGQSLTLIATANQGSEATYESGFVIDKFPISRPNLTFSTLTVSNMSPEDSSIYLCSVSKDRAAYGYTFGSGTRLTVV.

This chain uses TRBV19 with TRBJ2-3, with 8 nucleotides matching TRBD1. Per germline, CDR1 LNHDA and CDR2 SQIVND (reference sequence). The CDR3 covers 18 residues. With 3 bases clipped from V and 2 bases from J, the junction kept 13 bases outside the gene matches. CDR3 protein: CASSITRTTGATTDTQYF. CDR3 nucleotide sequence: TGTGCCAGTAGTATCACCAGGACGACAGGGGCGACCACAGATACGCAGTATTTT.

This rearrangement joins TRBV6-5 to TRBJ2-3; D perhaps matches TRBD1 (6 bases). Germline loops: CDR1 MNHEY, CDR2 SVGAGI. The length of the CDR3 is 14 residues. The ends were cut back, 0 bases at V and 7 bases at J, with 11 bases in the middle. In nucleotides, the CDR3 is TGTGCCAGCAGTTACTCGAAGGGGGTTAATACGCAGTATTTT. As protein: CASSYSKGVNTQYF.

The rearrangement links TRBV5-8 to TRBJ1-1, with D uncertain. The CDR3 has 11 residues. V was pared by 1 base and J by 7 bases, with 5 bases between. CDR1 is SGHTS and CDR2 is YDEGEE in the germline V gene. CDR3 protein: CASSLSDEAFF. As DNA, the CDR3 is TGTGCCAGCAGCTTGAGCGATGAAGCTTTCTTT.

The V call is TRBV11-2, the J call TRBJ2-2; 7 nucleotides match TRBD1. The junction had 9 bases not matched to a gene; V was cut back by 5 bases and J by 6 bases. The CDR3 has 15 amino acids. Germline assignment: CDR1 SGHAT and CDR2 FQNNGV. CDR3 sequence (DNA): TGTGCCAGCAGCCGACAGGGTTCTTATCCCGGGGAGCTGTTTTTT. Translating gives CASSRQGSYPGELFF.